This TCR beta chain was sequenced in a study of blood T cell repertoires in COVID-19. Overall study: PBMCs, B-cell-depleted T cells, or T cells provided the cDNA or gDNA that made up the material.

The repertoire was sequenced with immunoSEQ multiplex PCR; TCRdb's copy has only in-frame clones and lacks some. The table includes over 150,000 clones, about four fifths detected once. CDR3 length: 14 residues. Germline lookup yields CDR1 SEHNR and CDR2 FQNEAQ (reference sequence). V shed 2 bases and J shed 0 bases, with 7 bases lying between them. J is TRBJ1-2 and V is TRBV7-9; the D is unclear. Sequences were obtained from peripheral blood. This TCR derives from a human donor in a cohort sampled during active COVID-19. This chain's CDR3 is CASSLSRTNYGYTF. CDR3 DNA sequence: TGTGCCAGCAGCTTAAGCAGGACTAACTATGGCTACACCTTC.